The 27 T cell receptor beta chains reported below all come from one sample, sequenced in a study of OX40 agonist ivuxolimab in advanced cancers. The method behind the library was the immunoSEQ multiplex PCR assay. In TCRdb, the immuneACCESS table is reduced to in-frame sequences with V and J assigned. These tables do not hold every clone; where another copy was compared, an unresolved V gene accounts for under half, and the others remain unexplained. Recorded for this sample are about 48,000 clones; 80% to 90% of them occurred a single time. The ten largest clones capture roughly 9.6% of the sample. The input for sequencing was CD4+ or CD8+ T cells sorted from blood, taken in a trial of the OX40 agonist ivuxolimab. The receptors shown here come from an adult with an advanced solid tumor such as melanoma, head and neck, liver or kidney cancer.

This chain links TRBV28 with TRBJ1-2; TRBD1 matches 8 bases. Germline lookup yields CDR1 MDHEN and CDR2 SYDVKM. V was pared by 6 bases and J by 5 bases, with 5 bases of the junction left unmatched. The CDR3 length is 13 residues. The CDR3 region has the DNA TGTGCCAGCAGCTTGACAGGGGAATATGGCTACACCTTC. Its protein is CASSLTGEYGYTF.

This chain connects TRBV29-1 to TRBJ2-1, with TRBD2 matching over 11 bases. Looked up from germline, CDR1 is SQVTM and CDR2 is ANQGSEA. The CDR3 has 14 amino acids. After removal of 5 bases from V and 5 bases from J, the junction contained 5 bases not matched to a gene. CDR3 in amino acids: CSVPLAGGHNEQFF. The CDR3 coding sequence is TGCAGCGTTCCGCTAGCGGGAGGACACAATGAGCAGTTCTTC.

The gene calls are TRBV10-1 and TRBJ2-1; the match to TRBD2 covers 11 bases. The V and J ends lost 8 bases and 7 bases, in that order; junction bases with no gene match: 7. The CDR3 has 14 amino acids. Germline CDR1 WNHNN, CDR2 SYGVQD (reference sequence). CDR3 sequence (DNA): TGCGCCAGCGGGGGGACTAGCGGAGCAAATGAGCAGTTCTTC. The encoded protein is CASGGTSGANEQFF.

V gene TRBV7-3 combines with J gene TRBJ2-5, with 7 bases aligning to TRBD1. V gave up 2 bases and J gave up 3 bases; unmatched junction bases: 3. This CDR3 contains 14 residues. The germline V gene has CDR1 SGHTA and CDR2 FQGTGA. As DNA, the CDR3 is TGTGCCAGCAGCTTATCGGGACAGAAAGAGACCCAGTACTTC. It yields the protein CASSLSGQKETQYF.

The chain couples TRBV18 to TRBJ1-1; D gene uncertain. CDR1 and CDR2 (germline): KGHSH, LQKENI. This CDR3 contains 16 residues. With 1 base removed from V and 3 bases from J, the gap between germline ends came to 15 bases. The CDR3 bases are TGTGCCAGCTCACCACGATCTGCGGGTCTGCACACTGAAGCTTTCTTT. The encoded protein is CASSPRSAGLHTEAFF.

This clone turned up a few times. The chain couples TRBV20-1 to TRBJ1-2; perhaps TRBD1 as D (6 bases). V lost 6 bases and J lost 6, with 11 bases in between. CDR3 size: 11 residues. Looked up from germline, CDR1 is DFQATT and CDR2 is SNEGSKA (reference sequence). The CDR3 DNA is TGCAGTGCCGCAGGGGTTCATGGCTACACCTTC. Translation: CSAAGVHGYTF.

The chain uses TRBV7-9 and TRBJ1-1, with 7 bases fitting TRBD1. Germline CDR1 and CDR2: SEHNR and FQNEAQ (reference sequence). The CDR3 runs to 14 residues. Germline trimming cut 4 bases from V and 4 bases from J; bases unmatched to any gene: 6. The CDR3 spells CASSSHRGSTEAFF. The CDR3 nucleotides are TGTGCCAGCAGCTCCCACAGGGGATCCACTGAAGCTTTCTTT. Full variable domain (outside the CDR3, taken from reference TRBV7-9 and TRBJ1-1): DTGVSQNPRHKITKRGQNVTFRCDPISEHNRLYWYRQTLGQGPEFLTYFQNEAQLEKSRLLSDRFSAERPKGSFSTLEIQRTEQGDSAMYLCASSSHRGSTEAFFGQGTRLTVV.

The rearrangement joins TRBV28 to TRBJ1-2; no firm D call. Germline V gene sequence: CDR1 MDHEN, CDR2 SYDVKM. The CDR3 totals 17 residues. V was shortened by 1 base and J by 4 bases, with 19 bases between the two germline ends. CDR3 coding DNA: TGTGCCAGCAGTTTATATGGCAGCATTCTAACCGCCTATGGCTACACCTTC. Translating it yields CASSLYGSILTAYGYTF.

The rearrangement links TRBV7-3 to TRBJ2-5, with unresolved D. The germline V gene has CDR1 SGHTA and CDR2 FQGTGA. Trimming removed 4 bases at V and 0 bases at J, with 6 bases between. The CDR3 runs 13 residues. In nucleotides, the CDR3 is TGTGCCAGCAGCTGGAACGACCAAGAGACCCAGTACTTC. Protein: CASSWNDQETQYF.

V gene TRBV19 combines with J gene TRBJ2-1; 10 bases agree with TRBD2. V shed 2 bases, J shed 6 bases, and the junction held 1 base outside the gene matches. This CDR3 spans 14 amino acids. CDR1 and CDR2 from the germline V gene are LNHDA and SQIVND (reference sequence). Here the CDR3 DNA reads TGTGCCAGTAGTATAACTAGCGGGATCAATGAGCAGTTCTTC. This codes for CASSITSGINEQFF.

The V and J genes are TRBV19 and TRBJ1-3; D is uncertain. Germline loops: CDR1 LNHDA, CDR2 SQIVND (reference sequence). The germline V and J ends were trimmed by 10 bases and 1 base, with 8 bases remaining between them. This CDR3 is built from 12 residues. CDR3 sequence reads: CATQVSGNTIYF. CDR3 in DNA: TGTGCCACTCAGGTATCTGGAAACACCATATATTTT.

This chain links TRBV28 with TRBJ2-1; 13 nucleotides agree with TRBD2. The germline V gene has CDR1 MDHEN and CDR2 SYDVKM. This CDR3 comprises 16 residues. V shed 5 bases, J shed 7 bases, and the junction held 8 bases outside the gene matches. CDR3 nucleotide sequence: TGTGCCAGCAGTCAAGACGGGACTAGCGGGGAGAATGAGCAGTTCTTC. It specifies CASSQDGTSGENEQFF.

By share of the sample, this clone is medium-sized. The chain is built from TRBV19 and TRBJ1-4, with a weak D call TRBD1 (5 bases). This CDR3 is built from 13 residues. CDR1 is LNHDA and CDR2 is SQIVND in the germline V gene (reference sequence). V was clipped by 11 bases and J by 5 bases, with 15 bases between them. CDR3 sequence (DNA): TGTGCCTCCCAGGGTAGGCGGAATGAAAAACTGTTTTTT. Amino acids: CASQGRRNEKLFF.

The CDR3 DNA is TGTGCCTGGAGTTCCCCCGGCCTGAATCAGCCCCAGCATTTT. As protein: CAWSSPGLNQPQHF. V and J are TRBV30 and TRBJ1-5; no reliable D call. This CDR3 has 14 residues. Germline V gene lookup returns CDR1 GTSNPN and CDR2 SVGIG (reference sequence). V lost 2 bases to trimming and J lost 4 bases, with 12 bases between them. Full variable domain (rest looked up from reference TRBV30 and TRBJ1-5): SQTIHQWPATLVQPVGSPLSLECTVEGTSNPNLYWYRQAAGRGLQLLFYSVGIGQISSEVPQNLSASRPQDRQFILSSKKLLLSDSGFYLCAWSSPGLNQPQHFGDGTRLSIL.

The rearrangement uses TRBV19 and TRBJ2-1; D is ambiguous. CDR3 size: 13 residues. Trimming cost V 3 bases and J 4 bases, with 7 bases left between them. Germline-derived CDR1 and CDR2 are LNHDA and SQIVND (reference sequence). Written as DNA, the CDR3 is TGTGCCAGTAGTATCAACAGTTACAATGAGCAGTTCTTC. Protein: CASSINSYNEQFF.

This chain uses TRBV9 with TRBJ2-5, with a possible D match to TRBD1 (6 bases). V was shortened by 3 bases and J by 4 bases, with 10 bases between the two germline ends. Germline V gene lookup returns CDR1 SGDLS and CDR2 YYNGEE. CDR3 size: 13 residues. The CDR3 reads CASSARGRETQYF. DNA for the CDR3: TGTGCCAGCAGCGCCAGGGGAAGAGAGACCCAGTACTTC. The full variable domain, with the rest looked up from reference TRBV9 and TRBJ2-5, is DSGVTQTPKHLITATGQRVTLRCSPRSGDLSVYWYQQSLDQGLQFLIQYYNGEERAKGNILERFSAQQFPDLHSELNLSSLELGDSALYFCASSARGRETQYFGPGTRLLVL.

V and J are TRBV6-1 and TRBJ1-6; no clear D gene. This CDR3 contains 14 residues. V was trimmed by 2 bases and J by 9 bases, leaving 11 bases between them. Looked up from germline, CDR1 is MNHNS and CDR2 is SASEGT. CDR3 in DNA: TGTGCCAGCAGTGAACATTTAAGTAGTTCACCCCTCCACTTT. This sequence encodes CASSEHLSSSPLHF.

The J gene is TRBJ2-7, the V gene TRBV10-2, with TRBD2 matching 8 bases. Germline CDR1 is WSHSY and CDR2 is SAAADI. Trimming removed 3 bases from V and 4 bases from J; junction bases left unmatched: 5. This CDR3 comprises 14 residues. CDR3 nucleotides: TGCGCCAGCAGTGATGCTAGCGGGTATTACGAGCAGTACTTC. It translates to CASSDASGYYEQYF.

The chain employs TRBV5-1 and TRBJ2-7; D uncertain. The CDR3 contains 14 residues. Germline values: CDR1 SGHRS, CDR2 YFSETQ. Between the trimmed V and J ends, which lost 0 bases and 4 bases, there was a span of 11 bases. The CDR3 spells CASSLGTVSYEQYF. CDR3 bases: TGCGCCAGCAGCTTGGGGACGGTGTCTTACGAGCAGTACTTC. Complete variable domain (other parts from reference TRBV5-1 and TRBJ2-7): KAGVTQTPRYLIKTRGQQVTLSCSPISGHRSVSWYQQTPGQGLQFLFEYFSETQRNKGNFPGRFSGRQFSNSRSEMNVSTLELGDSALYLCASSLGTVSYEQYFGPGTRLTVT.

The V call is TRBV9, the J call TRBJ2-7; D gene uncertain. Trimming removed 0 bases at V and 3 bases at J, with 13 bases between. Germline V gives CDR1 SGDLS, CDR2 YYNGEE. The CDR3 sequence is 15 residues long. As DNA, the CDR3 is TGTGCCAGCAGCGTAGCTGGAGACCCAATCTACGAGCAGTACTTC. As protein: CASSVAGDPIYEQYF.

The chain joins TRBV20-1 to TRBJ2-5; D is perhaps TRBD2 (6 bases). The germline gives CDR1 DFQATT, CDR2 SNEGSKA (reference sequence). Trimming took off 5 bases at V and 2 bases at J, with 6 bases between the two ends. The CDR3 extends over 11 amino acids. CDR3 coding DNA: TGCAGTGCTCTAGCGCAAGAGACCCAGTACTTC. Translated: CSALAQETQYF.

This sequence joins TRBV19 and TRBJ1-1; 7 bases match TRBD1. The germline gives CDR1 LNHDA, CDR2 SQIVND (reference sequence). The CDR3 loop spans 14 amino acids. The ends lost 6 bases at V and 7 bases at J; junction bases unmatched: 11. The CDR3 region has the DNA TGTGCCAGTAGCAGCAGAGGGGGCAGCGGTGAAGCTTTCTTT. Translation gives CASSSRGGSGEAFF.

The chain employs TRBV11-2 and TRBJ1-6; perhaps TRBD1 as D (5 bases). V was shortened by 3 bases and J by 10 bases, with 10 bases between the two germline ends. Germline CDR1 is SGHAT and CDR2 is FQNNGV. This CDR3 has 13 amino acids. The DNA for the CDR3 is TGTGCCAGCAGCTTTCAGGGTGGCTCACCCCTCCACTTT. Translated, it gives CASSFQGGSPLHF.

The chain couples TRBV28 to TRBJ2-3; the match to TRBD2 covers 8 bases. CDR3 length: 15 residues. V lost 5 bases and J lost 1; bases outside the gene matches: 5. CDR1 is MDHEN, CDR2 SYDVKM, per germline. CDR3 loop: CASSPSGRGTDTQYF. CDR3 coding DNA: TGTGCCAGCAGTCCTTCCGGGAGGGGCACAGATACGCAGTATTTT.

This chain connects TRBV7-9 to TRBJ1-4; 7 bases are shared with TRBD1. With V trimmed by 6 bases and J by 10 bases, 11 bases remained unmatched. Germline values: CDR1 SEHNR, CDR2 FQNEAQ (reference sequence). The CDR3 length is 14 residues. The CDR3 sequence: CASSYDRAVGKLFF. Written as DNA, the CDR3 is TGTGCCAGCAGTTACGACAGGGCTGTCGGAAAACTGTTTTTT.

This clone has a single count. The rearrangement links TRBV29-1 to TRBJ2-3; 8 positions agree with TRBD1. V shed 3 bases and J 3 bases; nucleotides not matched to a gene: 8. The CDR3 length is 15 residues. CDR1 and CDR2 (germline): SQVTM, ANQGSEA. The CDR3 protein is CSVDPAQGATDTQYF. CDR3 DNA: TGCAGCGTTGATCCGGCCCAGGGGGCTACAGATACGCAGTATTTT.

This clone came up a few times. The rearrangement links TRBV15 to TRBJ2-1; D remains ambiguous. Germline V CDR1 and CDR2: LNHNV, YYDKDF (reference sequence). V was shortened by 0 bases and J by 6 bases, with 12 bases between the two germline ends. This CDR3 spans 15 amino acids. The CDR3 sequence is CATSRDLSVGNEQFF. As DNA, the CDR3 is TGTGCCACCAGCAGAGATTTGAGCGTTGGCAATGAGCAGTTCTTC.